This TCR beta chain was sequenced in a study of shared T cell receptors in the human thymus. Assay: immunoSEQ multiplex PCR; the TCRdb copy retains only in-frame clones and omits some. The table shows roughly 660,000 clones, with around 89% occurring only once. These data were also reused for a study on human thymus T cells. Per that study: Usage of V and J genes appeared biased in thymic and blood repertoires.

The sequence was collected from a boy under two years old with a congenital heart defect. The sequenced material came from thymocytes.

The CDR3 DNA sequence: TGTGCCAGCAGCTTAGCGAACCGCGGGAGCTCCTACGAGCAGTACTTC. It codes for CASSLANRGSSYEQYF. The chain carries TRBV7-9 and TRBJ2-7; 7 nucleotides match TRBD2. J was trimmed by 0 bases and V by 0 bases; bases with no gene match: 5. CDR3 size: 16 residues. Germline V gene data show CDR1 as SEHNR and CDR2 as FQNEAQ (reference sequence).